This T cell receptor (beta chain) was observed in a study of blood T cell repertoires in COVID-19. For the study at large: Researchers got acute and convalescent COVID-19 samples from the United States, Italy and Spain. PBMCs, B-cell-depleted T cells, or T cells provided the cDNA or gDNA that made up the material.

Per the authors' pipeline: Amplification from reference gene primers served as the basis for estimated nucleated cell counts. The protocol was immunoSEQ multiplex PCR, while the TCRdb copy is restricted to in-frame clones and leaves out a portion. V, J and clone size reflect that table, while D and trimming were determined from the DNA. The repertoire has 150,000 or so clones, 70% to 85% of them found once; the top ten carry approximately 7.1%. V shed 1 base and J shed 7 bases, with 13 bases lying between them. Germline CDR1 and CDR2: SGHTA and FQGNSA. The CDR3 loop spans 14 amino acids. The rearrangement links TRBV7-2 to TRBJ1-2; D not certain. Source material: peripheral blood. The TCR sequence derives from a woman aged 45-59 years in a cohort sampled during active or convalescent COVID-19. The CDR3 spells CASSLGRPSRGYTF. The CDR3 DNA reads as TGTGCCAGCAGCTTAGGGAGGCCCTCTCGTGGCTACACCTTC.